This TCR beta chain was identified during a study of T cell responses to AZD1222 COVID-19 vaccine. Findings and caveats of the study: Among vaccine-associated CD4 TCRs, coverage spanned spike, with dominance at 160-218 and 743-854. A rise in Spike-specific TCR breadth and depth followed two AZD1222 doses. Only after the peak T cell response were repertoires sampled. A mostly white British donor set with more females was recruited, and clonal diversity was possibly underestimated.

Note on this clone: What it binds is not known.

Some clones are missing from TCRdb's copy, which holds only in-frame ones; the method was immunoSEQ multiplex PCR. The table has about 110,000 clones, about 87% seen once. CDR1 is SGHAT, CDR2 FQNNGV, per germline. There are 16 residues in the CDR3. V was clipped by 6 bases and J by 5 bases, with 17 bases between them. The chain has TRBV11-2 and TRBJ1-6; the D gene is possibly TRBD1 (5 bases). This specimen consisted of peripheral blood, obtained on day 0 of AZD1222 vaccination. The receptor comes from an adult in good health. The CDR3 loop is CASRPAGTGNNSPLHF. The CDR3 DNA reads as TGTGCCAGCAGACCCGCCGGGACTGGGAATAATTCACCCCTCCACTTT.